A selection of T cell receptor beta chains follows, all from one sample in a study of shared clonotypes between healthy human individuals. Only in-frame clones appear in the TCRdb table, and some are missing; sequencing was by immunoSEQ multiplex PCR. The table shows roughly 1,100,000 clones, with roughly 80% occurring only once. Sequencing was performed on memory CD4+ T cells sorted from blood. These receptors were taken from a man between 18 and 29 years old in good health. Both conserved end residues are part of each CDR3. Fields, in order: J gene, clone size, V gene, D gene, CDR3 protein. The D gene is left open where the match is weak. Expanded clones are given a class, and other clones once, few, many or no size at all.

TRBJ1-6 - TRBV7-2 TRBD1 CASSLSGGSSPLHF
TRBJ2-7 - TRBV4-1 TRBD1 CASSYDRGLYEQYF
TRBJ2-1 - TRBV2 - CASSEFGAAGRFF
TRBJ2-3 - TRBV5-1 TRBD1 CASSAWTGDGDTQYF
TRBJ2-2 - TRBV5-1 - CASSLSTGELFF
TRBJ2-7 few TRBV2 TRBD1 CASGTDVTYEQYF
TRBJ1-2 - TRBV7-9 TRBD1 CASSLGAGGRGYTF
TRBJ2-1 once TRBV18 - CASSKQRVGYNEQFF
TRBJ2-7 - TRBV7-9 - CAAGRAYEQYF
TRBJ2-5 - TRBV4-2 - CASSQDGRGLETQYF
TRBJ2-5 few TRBV28 TRBD1 CASSFPDRDMETQYF
TRBJ1-2 - TRBV14 - CASRSFSSYGYTF
TRBJ2-7 few TRBV21-1 - CASSKPSREGASEQYF
TRBJ2-7 once TRBV18 - CASSRAEGPYEQYF
TRBJ2-7 many TRBV4-3 TRBD2 CASSQDRAGLYEQYF
TRBJ1-5 few TRBV29-1 TRBD1 CSVSDRGGNQPQHF
TRBJ2-5 - TRBV5-4 - CASSLDIGGEETQYF
TRBJ1-6 many TRBV28 - CASSFLDGNNSPLHF
TRBJ2-5 - TRBV7-9 - CASSKRLGETQYF
TRBJ1-2 - TRBV29-1 - CSVEDHRRGEGYTF
TRBJ2-1 - TRBV7-3 - CASSPGANNEQFF
TRBJ2-3 - TRBV5-1 - CASSLESTDTQYF
- - TRBV10-3 - CAIRLGGSSYEQYF
TRBJ2-3 - TRBV25-1 TRBD1 CASSPDRGLGSGTDTQYF
TRBJ1-5 - TRBV2 TRBD1 CASRTGGAGQPQHF
TRBJ2-7 - TRBV11-2 - CASSLGDSPYEQYF
TRBJ2-6 - TRBV7-2 - CASSSIRSGANVLTF
TRBJ2-7 - TRBV20-1 - CSARVSNEQYF
TRBJ1-4 - TRBV6-7 TRBD1 CASSYIYRGRVEKLFF
TRBJ2-7 few TRBV18 TRBD1 CASSGQVREQYF
TRBJ2-5 - TRBV11-2 - CASSLERGGRVQYF
TRBJ1-1 - TRBV12-5 - CASGLSGDTEAFF
TRBJ1-2 - TRBV28 TRBD1 CASSSGTGNGYGYTF
TRBJ1-4 - TRBV19 - CASGRRGPNEKLFF
TRBJ2-3 - TRBV5-1 TRBD2 CASSSAGLAGGQDTQYF
TRBJ2-2 - TRBV9 TRBD2 CASSPLGGTSGSTGELFF
TRBJ2-2 once TRBV30 TRBD1 CAWSTPTGVGTGELFF
TRBJ2-7 - TRBV21-1 - CASTTRDLHYEQYF
TRBJ2-6 - TRBV29-1 - CSVEDPVGSGANVLTF
TRBJ1-2 once TRBV6-5 TRBD1 CASSPVWDRDYGYTF